The 11 T cell receptor beta chains listed next were all sequenced from one sample in a study of shared clonotypes between healthy human individuals. Sequencing was performed with immunoSEQ multiplex PCR; in TCRdb, only in-frame clones are kept and a portion is missing. The data show some 1,400,000 clones, around 97% seen once. The sequencing sample was made of naive CD4+ T cells sorted from blood. Specified subset: CD45RA+ positively selected. These TCRs come from a man aged 25 to 40 in good health.

V gene TRBV6-5 combines with J gene TRBJ2-5, with D hard to call. Deletions cut 4 bases from V and 7 bases from J, with 10 bases between. Germline-derived CDR1 and CDR2 are MNHEY and SVGAGI. The CDR3 runs 12 residues. The CDR3 coding sequence is TGTGCCAGCAGTTCCCCCGCTGGGACCCAGTACTTC. Translating gives CASSSPAGTQYF.

Note on this clone: The sample carries other DNA sequences with the same CDR3. The J gene is TRBJ2-7, the V gene TRBV19; 13 bases agree with TRBD2. V shed 6 bases, J shed 2 bases, and the junction held 1 base outside the gene matches. CDR1 and CDR2 from the germline V gene are LNHDA and SQIVND (reference sequence). The CDR3 consists of 14 residues. CDR3: CASRLAGGTYEQYF. As DNA, the CDR3 is TGTGCCAGTAGACTAGCGGGAGGGACCTACGAGCAGTACTTC.

The rearrangement uses TRBV18 and TRBJ2-7, with 7 bases matching TRBD2. The germline V gene has CDR1 KGHSH and CDR2 LQKENI. This CDR3 has 13 residues. The V gene end was trimmed by 3 bases and the J gene end by 3 bases; junction bases not matched to a gene: 2. The CDR3 spells CASSPGGDYEQYF. DNA for the CDR3: TGTGCCAGCTCACCGGGAGGGGACTACGAGCAGTACTTC.

V usage is TRBV15 and J usage is TRBJ1-4, with TRBD1 identical over 12 bases. V gave up 5 bases and J gave up 2 bases; unmatched junction bases: 9. This CDR3 is built from 18 residues. Germline CDR1 reads LNHNV; CDR2 reads YYDKDF (reference sequence). CDR3 nucleotides: TGTGCCACCAGCCGGGACAGGGGGCTCACGGGGACTAATGAAAAACTGTTTTTT. Its translation: CATSRDRGLTGTNEKLFF.

The chain combines TRBV5-1 with TRBJ2-7; D remains ambiguous. This CDR3 comprises 14 residues. CDR1 is SGHRS and CDR2 is YFSETQ in the germline V gene. Trimming pared 0 bases from V and 6 bases from J, leaving 13 bases between. The chain's CDR3 is CASSLAAAPGEQYF. CDR3 bases: TGCGCCAGCAGCTTGGCGGCCGCCCCGGGCGAGCAGTACTTC.

V gene TRBV5-1 combines with J gene TRBJ2-3, with 10 nucleotides matching TRBD2. The CDR3 has 16 amino acids. Germline assignment: CDR1 SGHRS and CDR2 YFSETQ. V shed 0 bases and J 3 bases; nucleotides not matched to a gene: 4. For the CDR3, the DNA is TGCGCCAGCAGCTTGGCAGCGGGAGGGCCGACAGATACGCAGTATTTT. Amino acid sequence: CASSLAAGGPTDTQYF. The whole variable domain, filled in from reference TRBV5-1 and TRBJ2-3, reads KAGVTQTPRYLIKTRGQQVTLSCSPISGHRSVSWYQQTPGQGLQFLFEYFSETQRNKGNFPGRFSGRQFSNSRSEMNVSTLELGDSALYLCASSLAAGGPTDTQYFGPGTRLTVL.

V usage is TRBV2 and J usage is TRBJ2-1, with D tentatively TRBD1 (6 bases). There are 19 residues in the CDR3. Per germline, CDR1 SNHLY and CDR2 FYNNEI. Between the trimmed V and J ends, which lost 7 bases and 3 bases, there was a span of 28 bases. DNA of the CDR3: TGTGCCAGCATTGGAAGAGGACAGTCCTCGCCCCCCTTCTACAATGAGCAGTTCTTC. Its translation: CASIGRGQSSPPFYNEQFF.

This chain uses TRBV5-1 with TRBJ2-2, with 9 positions matching TRBD1. V trimming: 2 bases; J trimming: 5 bases; junction bases outside the gene matches: 4. CDR3 size: 15 residues. Germline V gene sequence: CDR1 SGHRS, CDR2 YFSETQ. CDR3 nucleotide sequence: TGCGCCAGCAGCTTCCCCGGGACAGGGACCGGGGAGCTGTTTTTT. As protein: CASSFPGTGTGELFF.

As for this clone: The same CDR3 also results from other DNA sequences found in this sample. This chain links TRBV18 with TRBJ2-7; 11 bases map to TRBD1. Germline-derived CDR1 and CDR2 are KGHSH and LQKENI. This CDR3 is 15 amino acids long. V dropped 2 bases and J dropped 2; count of bases not matched to a gene: 2. The CDR3 nucleotides are TGTGCCAGCTCACCAGGGACAGGGGGACCCTACGAGCAGTACTTC. Amino acid sequence: CASSPGTGGPYEQYF.

V usage is TRBV2 and J usage is TRBJ1-3; 12 bases match TRBD1. The trim removed 6 bases at V and 7 bases at J, leaving 4 bases unmatched. The CDR3 spans 14 residues. Germline V gene sequence: CDR1 SNHLY, CDR2 FYNNEI. Written as DNA, the CDR3 is TGTGCCAGCAGCCCCGGGACAGGGGGCAACACCATATATTTT. It yields the protein CASSPGTGGNTIYF. Filled out from reference TRBV2 and TRBJ1-3, the complete variable domain reads EPEVTQTPSHQVTQMGQEVILRCVPISNHLYFYWYRQILGQKVEFLVSFYNNEISEKSEIFDDQFSVERPDGSNFTLKIRSTKLEDSAMYFCASSPGTGGNTIYFGEGSWLTVV.

J is TRBJ1-5 and V is TRBV7-2; 7 bases are a match to TRBD1. Germline assignment: CDR1 SGHTA and CDR2 FQGNSA. The ends lost 4 bases at V and 0 bases at J; junction bases unmatched: 12. The CDR3 spans 18 residues. CDR3 DNA sequence: TGTGCCAGCAGCTACCTCCCGGGACAGAGGGATAGCAATCAGCCCCAGCATTTT. Translation: CASSYLPGQRDSNQPQHF.